A single sample gave rise to the 3 T cell receptor beta chains below, sequenced in a study of CD4 T cells in relation to SARS-CoV-2 and coronaviruses. CD4+ T cells from unexposed donors were obtained before the COVID-19 pandemic (2011-2018). After 10 to 11 days of culture, CD4+ T cells were isolated. Antigen specificity for these receptors is unknown. The method was immunoSEQ multiplex PCR; TCRdb's version includes in-frame clones alone and lacks a portion of them. The data show about 20,000 clones, with 60% to 85% seen just once and approximately 16% held by the top ten. Material: CD4+ T cells from PBMCs, cultured in vitro. These receptors came from a human donor in good health.

The chain joins TRBV19 to TRBJ1-2; D is unclear. Between the trimmed V and J ends, which lost 6 bases and 2 bases, there was a span of 10 bases. The CDR3 spans 13 residues. Germline V gives CDR1 LNHDA, CDR2 SQIVND (reference sequence). CDR3 protein: CASSSGLNYGYTF. The CDR3 DNA reads as TGTGCCAGTAGCTCCGGACTGAACTATGGCTACACCTTC.

This clone was detected once. V is TRBV20-1 and J is TRBJ2-7; D is possibly TRBD2 (5 bases). Trimming took off 6 bases at V and 2 bases at J, with 8 bases between the two ends. This CDR3 region has 11 residues. CDR1 and CDR2 from the germline V gene are DFQATT and SNEGSKA (reference sequence). CDR3 sequence: CSALGTYEQYF. The CDR3 nucleotides are TGCAGTGCCCTCGGGACCTACGAGCAGTACTTC.

The CDR3 is CASSWESAPGQVMQQFF. The CDR3 DNA sequence: TGCGCCAGCAGCTGGGAGTCCGCGCCGGGACAGGTCATGCAGCAGTTCTTC. The J gene is TRBJ2-1, the V gene TRBV5-1; TRBD1 matches 8 bases. Looked up from germline, CDR1 is SGHRS and CDR2 is YFSETQ. CDR3 length: 17 residues. The junction had 19 bases not matched to a gene; V was cut back by 3 bases and J by 11 bases.